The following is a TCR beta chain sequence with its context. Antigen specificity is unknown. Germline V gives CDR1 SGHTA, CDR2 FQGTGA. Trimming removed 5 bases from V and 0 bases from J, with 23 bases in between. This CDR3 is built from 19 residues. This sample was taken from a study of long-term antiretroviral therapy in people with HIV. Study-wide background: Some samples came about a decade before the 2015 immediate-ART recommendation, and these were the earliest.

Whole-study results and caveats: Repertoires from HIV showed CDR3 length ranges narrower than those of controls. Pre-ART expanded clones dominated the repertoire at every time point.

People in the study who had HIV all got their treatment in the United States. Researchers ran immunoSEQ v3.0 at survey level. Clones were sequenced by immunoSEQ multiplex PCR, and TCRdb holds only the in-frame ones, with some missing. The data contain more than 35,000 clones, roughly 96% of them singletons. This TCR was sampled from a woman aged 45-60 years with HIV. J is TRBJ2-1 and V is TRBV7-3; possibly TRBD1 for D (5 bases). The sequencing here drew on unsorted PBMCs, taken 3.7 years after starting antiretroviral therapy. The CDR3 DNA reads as TGTGCCAGCAGCCGGTGGGGCCCACCTTCCTTTGGCTCCTACAATGAGCAGTTCTTC. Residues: CASSRWGPPSFGSYNEQFF.